Below, 29 T cell receptor beta chains from the same sample are listed, as sequenced in a study of OX40 agonist ivuxolimab in advanced cancers. Some clones are missing from TCRdb's copy, which holds only in-frame ones; the method was immunoSEQ multiplex PCR. The sample lists 50,000 to 55,000 clones; 75% to 90% were seen once. The source material was CD4+ or CD8+ T cells sorted from blood, sampled in a trial of the OX40 agonist ivuxolimab. Every receptor here comes from an adult with an advanced solid tumor such as melanoma, head and neck, liver or kidney cancer.

The J gene is TRBJ2-5, the V gene TRBV11-3; D is undetermined. Per the germline V gene, CDR1 is SGHNT and CDR2 is YENEEA. With 0 bases removed from V and 6 bases from J, the gap between germline ends came to 8 bases. The CDR3 is 13 residues long. This chain's CDR3 is CASSLDGSKTQYF. CDR3 in DNA: TGTGCCAGCAGCTTAGACGGCTCCAAGACCCAGTACTTC.

CDR3 sequence: CASSSLDREGVNGYTF. CDR3 nucleotides: TGTGCCAGCAGTTCACTGGACAGGGAGGGGGTAAATGGCTACACCTTC. V and J are TRBV6-5 and TRBJ1-2; 8 bases match TRBD1. Germline V gives CDR1 MNHEY, CDR2 SVGAGI. V shed 4 bases and J 6 bases; nucleotides not matched to a gene: 13. The CDR3 extends over 16 amino acids.

The rearrangement joins TRBV4-1 to TRBJ2-3; 11 positions agree with TRBD2. After removal of 3 bases from V and 5 bases from J, the junction contained 7 bases not matched to a gene. Germline lookup yields CDR1 MGHRA and CDR2 YSYEKL. CDR3 length equals 16 residues. CDR3 amino acids: CASSHFSGRDVDTQYF. CDR3 nucleotides: TGCGCCAGCAGCCACTTTAGCGGGAGGGACGTAGATACGCAGTATTTT.

This chain joins TRBV10-1 and TRBJ2-3; a weak D match, TRBD1 (6 bases). V lost 6 bases to trimming and J lost 8 bases, with 18 bases between them. The germline V gene has CDR1 WNHNN and CDR2 SYGVQD (reference sequence). This CDR3 has 14 amino acids. CDR3 region: CASSADSQEGTQYF. The CDR3 coding sequence is TGCGCCAGCAGCGCGGACAGCCAAGAGGGTACGCAGTATTTT.

Relative to its sample, this clone is medium-sized. The J gene is TRBJ2-1, the V gene TRBV27, with 10 bases lining up with TRBD2. The CDR3 length is 15 residues. V shed 5 bases, J shed 6 bases, and the junction held 7 bases outside the gene matches. Germline V gene lookup returns CDR1 MNHEY and CDR2 SMNVEV (reference sequence). CDR3: CASSPRAGGPNEQFF. CDR3 DNA: TGTGCCAGCAGTCCGAGAGCGGGAGGGCCCAATGAGCAGTTCTTC.

The genes are TRBV29-1 and TRBJ2-5; TRBD2 might be the D (6 bases). The CDR3 length is 15 residues. The V end was cut by 1 base, the J end by 5 bases, with 17 bases between. Germline V CDR1 and CDR2: SQVTM, ANQGSEA. The CDR3 spells CSVEATSRLGETQYF. The CDR3 DNA follows: TGCAGCGTTGAAGCCACTAGCAGGCTTGGGGAGACCCAGTACTTC.

The chain couples TRBV30 to TRBJ2-2; tentatively, D is TRBD2 (6 bases). Between the trimmed V and J ends, which lost 0 bases and 4 bases, there was a span of 12 bases. The germline gives CDR1 GTSNPN, CDR2 SVGIG (reference sequence). The CDR3 is 15 residues long. The CDR3 is CAWSVLQGGTGELFF. The CDR3 nucleotides read TGTGCCTGGAGTGTACTTCAGGGAGGCACCGGGGAGCTGTTTTTT.

V usage is TRBV6-5 and J usage is TRBJ1-1, with no clear D. There are 13 residues in the CDR3. The ends were cut back, 8 bases at V and 2 bases at J, with 12 bases in the middle. Germline V gives CDR1 MNHEY, CDR2 SVGAGI. CDR3 sequence (DNA): TGTGCCAGCCACTTCTACGTCAACACTGAAGCTTTCTTT. Protein: CASHFYVNTEAFF.

The DNA of the CDR3 is TGCGCCAGCAGTATTAGCGGGGGGGACACAGATACGCAGTATTTT. Translated: CASSISGGDTDTQYF. V is TRBV10-2 and J is TRBJ2-3, with 11 nucleotides matching TRBD2. Germline CDR1 WSHSY, CDR2 SAAADI. V gave up 5 bases and J gave up 2 bases; unmatched junction bases: 3. CDR3 length: 15 amino acids.

The rearrangement links TRBV10-1 to TRBJ2-3; 9 bases map to TRBD1. Trimming took 5 bases from V and 6 from J; bases not matched to a gene: 9. This CDR3 comprises 15 residues. The germline V gene has CDR1 WNHNN and CDR2 SYGVQD (reference sequence). The DNA for the CDR3 is TGCGCCAGCAGTCATATGGACAGGGGAGCCGATACGCAGTATTTT. Its translation is CASSHMDRGADTQYF.

Of note for this clone: Relative to the germline gene, one junction end is altered; a read error may explain this. Additional DNA sequences in this sample encode the identical CDR3. J is TRBJ2-5 and V is TRBV7-6; the D call may be TRBD1 or TRBD2 (6 bases each). The CDR3 is 14 residues long. CDR1 SGHVS and CDR2 FNYEAQ come from the germline V gene. The chain's CDR3 is CASSSQQGGETQYF. The CDR3 DNA reads as TGCGCCAGCAGCAGCCAACAGGGAGGAGAGACCCAGTACTTC.

This rearrangement joins TRBV18 to TRBJ1-2, with a weak D call TRBD1 (6 bases). V shed 2 bases and J shed 5 bases, with 24 bases lying between them. The CDR3 is 18 residues long. Germline assignment: CDR1 KGHSH and CDR2 LQKENI. CDR3 in DNA: TGTGCCAGCTCACCATTGCCATCAGGGGCGCGGCTCCTATATGGCTACACCTTC. Protein: CASSPLPSGARLLYGYTF.

By share, this clone ranks as medium-sized. J is TRBJ2-5 and V is TRBV9; 7 positions match TRBD2. The J segment lost 1 base and the V segment lost 0 bases, leaving 6 bases of the junction unmatched. Looked up from germline, CDR1 is SGDLS and CDR2 is YYNGEE. This CDR3 is 16 amino acids long. CDR3 residues: CASSVGASGLQETQYF. The CDR3 nucleotides read TGTGCCAGCAGCGTAGGGGCTAGCGGTCTCCAAGAGACCCAGTACTTC. Combining the CDR3 with reference TRBV9 and TRBJ2-5 gives the whole variable domain DSGVTQTPKHLITATGQRVTLRCSPRSGDLSVYWYQQSLDQGLQFLIQYYNGEERAKGNILERFSAQQFPDLHSELNLSSLELGDSALYFCASSVGASGLQETQYFGPGTRLLVL.

This sequence joins TRBV4-1 and TRBJ2-1; 9 bases agree with TRBD1. V dropped 0 bases and J dropped 9; count of bases not matched to a gene: 24. Per the germline V gene, CDR1 is MGHRA and CDR2 is YSYEKL. The CDR3 contains 21 residues. The CDR3 reads CASSQDPSLLGPGQGRGEQFF. The CDR3 DNA reads as TGCGCCAGCAGCCAAGATCCTTCCCTACTAGGACCGGGACAGGGAAGGGGTGAGCAGTTCTTC.

V and J are TRBV7-9 and TRBJ1-6; 7 bases line up with TRBD1. Germline V lookup: CDR1 SEHNR, CDR2 FQNEAQ (reference sequence). CDR3 length equals 15 residues. J was trimmed by 9 bases and V by 5 bases; bases with no gene match: 10. In nucleotides, the CDR3 is TGTGCCAGCAGCCCTATAGACAGGGATGGTTCACCCCTCCACTTT. It yields the protein CASSPIDRDGSPLHF.

This rearrangement joins TRBV11-2 to TRBJ2-3; D unresolved. This CDR3 is 11 amino acids long. The germline CDR1 and CDR2 sequences are SGHAT and FQNNGV. The ends were cut back, 6 bases at V and 3 bases at J, with 4 bases in the middle. CDR3 protein: CASSNTDTQYF. CDR3 DNA: TGTGCCAGCAGTAATACAGATACGCAGTATTTT.

This clone qualifies as medium-sized. The V and J genes are TRBV9 and TRBJ1-1; 9 bases match TRBD1. The junction had 12 bases not matched to a gene; V was cut back by 2 bases and J by 4 bases. Per germline, CDR1 SGDLS and CDR2 YYNGEE. This CDR3 region has 17 residues. CDR3 region: CASSVRPTGTGITEAFF. The CDR3 coding sequence is TGTGCCAGCAGCGTGAGACCTACCGGGACAGGGATCACTGAAGCTTTCTTT.

The rearrangement links TRBV7-2 to TRBJ2-3; D call uncertain. The CDR3 is made up of 13 amino acids. V was pared by 0 bases and J by 5 bases, with 6 bases between. CDR1 and CDR2 (germline): SGHTA, FQGNSA. The CDR3 spells CASSLAERDTQYF. CDR3 nucleotide sequence: TGTGCCAGCAGCTTAGCGGAACGAGATACGCAGTATTTT.

V is TRBV10-3 and J is TRBJ2-2; the D gene is possibly TRBD1 (8 bases). The CDR3 covers 16 residues. V was trimmed by 3 bases and J by 4 bases, leaving 15 bases between them. CDR1 ENHRY and CDR2 SYGVKD come from the germline V gene. The DNA of the CDR3 is TGTGCCATCAGTGAAACAAACAGGGGGGGCACCGGGGAGCTGTTTTTT. Translation gives CAISETNRGGTGELFF.

The DNA for the CDR3 is TGTGCCAGCAGCTTAGAAGTGGGGCTAGCGGGGGTTCAGTTCTTC. Amino acid sequence: CASSLEVGLAGVQFF. V is TRBV11-2 and J is TRBJ2-1; 10 positions agree with TRBD2. Germline loops: CDR1 SGHAT, CDR2 FQNNGV. CDR3 length equals 15 residues. Trimming removed 0 bases from V and 13 bases from J; junction bases left unmatched: 9.

V usage is TRBV11-2 and J usage is TRBJ1-1; D not resolved. Trimming cost V 1 base and J 5 bases, with 14 bases left between them. CDR3 length equals 15 residues. Looked up from germline, CDR1 is SGHAT and CDR2 is FQNNGV. The CDR3, as DNA: TGTGCCAGCAGCTTAGGTGGCTCACGGAGAACTGAAGCTTTCTTT. Translating it yields CASSLGGSRRTEAFF.

The V gene is TRBV7-2, the J gene TRBJ2-7, with D perhaps TRBD1 or TRBD2 (6 bases each). This CDR3 has 14 amino acids. Germline-derived CDR1 and CDR2 are SGHTA and FQGNSA. The V end was cut by 0 bases, the J end by 3 bases, with 9 bases between. The CDR3 is CASSLAGGGYEQYF. The CDR3 coding sequence is TGTGCCAGCAGCTTAGCAGGGGGAGGCTACGAGCAGTACTTC.

In this sample, this clone turned up a few times. The germline gene is not matched at one end of the junction; a read error may be the cause. V usage is TRBV7-7 and J usage is TRBJ1-5, with TRBD1 matching 7 bases. CDR1 is SSHAT and CDR2 is FNYEAQ in the germline V gene (reference sequence). The CDR3 covers 15 residues. In nucleotides, the CDR3 is TGTGCTAGCAGCGTAGACAGGGAAAGCAATCAGCCCCAGCATTTT. Translated, it gives CASSVDRESNQPQHF. The whole variable domain, remainder taken from reference TRBV7-7 and TRBJ1-5, is GAGVSQSPRYKVTKRGQDVTLRCDPISSHATLYWYQQALGQGPEFLTYFNYEAQPDKSGLPSDRFSAERPEGSISTLTIQRTEQRDSAMYRCASSVDRESNQPQHFGDGTRLSIL.

This chain joins TRBV2 and TRBJ2-5, with D perhaps TRBD2 (5 bases). Deletions cut 4 bases from V and 5 bases from J, with 20 bases between. The CDR3 has 16 residues. Germline V lookup: CDR1 SNHLY, CDR2 FYNNEI. CDR3 sequence (DNA): TGTGCCAGCAGTGCGCCGCGGGCAAGTGGGTGGGAGACCCAGTACTTC. This sequence encodes CASSAPRASGWETQYF.

This clone appeared once. The V gene is TRBV18, the J gene TRBJ1-5, with TRBD1 as a possible D gene (5 bases). Germline CDR1 reads KGHSH; CDR2 reads LQKENI. V was clipped by 0 bases and J by 3 bases, with 12 bases between them. The CDR3 is made up of 16 amino acids. CDR3 in DNA: TGTGCCAGCTCACCACCGGGAGGGGTGGTCAATCAGCCCCAGCATTTT. Translated: CASSPPGGVVNQPQHF.

Relative to its sample, this clone is medium-sized. J is TRBJ1-2 and V is TRBV9; 8 bases line up with TRBD1. The germline gives CDR1 SGDLS, CDR2 YYNGEE. The CDR3 contains 15 residues. Unmatched junction bases numbered 7, after V lost 2 bases and J lost 4 bases. The CDR3 sequence is CASSVGGTGGYGYTF. As DNA, the CDR3 is TGTGCCAGCAGCGTGGGAGGGACAGGCGGCTATGGCTACACCTTC. The full variable domain, in which reference TRBV9 and TRBJ1-2 provide the parts outside the CDR3, is DSGVTQTPKHLITATGQRVTLRCSPRSGDLSVYWYQQSLDQGLQFLIQYYNGEERAKGNILERFSAQQFPDLHSELNLSSLELGDSALYFCASSVGGTGGYGYTFGSGTRLTVV.

This chain links TRBV5-8 with TRBJ2-7; 7 positions agree with TRBD1. Trimming at V came to 0 bases and at J to 3 bases, leaving 6 bases not matched to a gene. This CDR3 contains 15 residues. The germline V gene encodes CDR1 SGHTS and CDR2 YDEGEE. DNA for the CDR3: TGTGCCAGCAGCTTGGAGGATACAGGGGACTACGAGCAGTACTTC. Amino acids: CASSLEDTGDYEQYF.

The chain joins TRBV30 to TRBJ1-3; D perhaps matches TRBD1 (6 bases). This CDR3 region has 12 residues. Trimming removed 8 bases from V and 0 bases from J, with 8 bases in between. From germline, CDR1 is GTSNPN and CDR2 SVGIG (reference sequence). Here the CDR3 reads CALTGSGNTIYF. CDR3 bases: TGTGCCCTGACAGGCTCTGGAAACACCATATATTTT.

This chain links TRBV19 with TRBJ2-3, with 10 bases fitting TRBD1. Trimming removed 4 bases from V and 4 bases from J; junction bases left unmatched: 2. Germline lookup yields CDR1 LNHDA and CDR2 SQIVND (reference sequence). The CDR3 is made up of 14 amino acids. CDR3: CASSTGQGADTQYF. For the CDR3, the DNA is TGTGCCAGTAGTACAGGACAGGGGGCAGATACGCAGTATTTT.